This record covers a single TCR beta chain. Its antigen is still unknown. The conserved final phenylalanine or tryptophan is absent from the CDR3, which likely points to a read error. Looked up from germline, CDR1 is SNHLY and CDR2 is FYNNEI. Deletions cut 6 bases from V and 7 bases from J, with 19 bases between. The CDR3 length is 15 residues. The source of the sample is a study of T cells in Graves' hyperthyroidism and ophthalmopathy. Study-wide results and caveats: Ophthalmopathy cases were set apart from stable hyperthyroidism by a 13 V-J model.

Fresh 10 ml peripheral blood yielded PBMCs. Amplified TCR beta CDR3 regions came from RNA transcripts. A first-round RT-PCR of the TCR CDR3 used the HTBI primer set. In TCRdb, the multiplex PCR reads were re-called with MiXCR into one record per CDR3 protein. The repertoire holds about 270,000 distinct CDR3 sequences, with approximately 23% as singletons. V is TRBV2 and J is TRBJ1-5, with D uncertain. The sequence was obtained from a man aged 30 to 45 with Graves' ophthalmopathy. The sequenced sample consisted of blood. This CDR3 is CASSLAGSTRQPQHL. The CDR3 DNA follows: TGTGCCAGCAGCCTAGCTGGCAGTACCCGGCAGCCCCAGCATCTT.